The 22 T cell receptor beta chains reported below all come from one sample, sequenced in a study of blood T cell repertoires in COVID-19. Profiled with immunoSEQ multiplex PCR; TCRdb holds only in-frame clones, not every one. Of some 46,000 clones in the sample, around 83% were seen once. Sequenced sample: peripheral blood. The receptor set was obtained from a woman aged 80 or older with acute or convalescent COVID-19.

The CDR3 loop is CASSPAGLPYGYTF. In nucleotides, the CDR3 is TGTGCCAGCAGCCCCGCTGGCCTTCCTTATGGCTACACCTTC. The chain carries TRBV7-2 and TRBJ1-2; D remains ambiguous. CDR3 length: 14 residues. Trimming cost V 5 bases and J 5 bases, with 15 bases left between them. The germline V gene encodes CDR1 SGHTA and CDR2 FQGNSA.

The genes are TRBV14 and TRBJ1-6; D gene unclear. Germline V gene data show CDR1 as SGHDN and CDR2 as FVKESK. The CDR3 is 14 amino acids. V lost 2 bases and J 10 bases, leaving 12 bases between the germline ends. The CDR3 sequence: CASSQSVLGSPLHF. The CDR3 bases are TGTGCCAGCAGCCAAAGCGTCCTCGGCTCACCCCTCCACTTT.

The chain carries TRBV5-1 and TRBJ2-1, with 8 bases identical to TRBD1. The CDR3 extends over 16 amino acids. Germline V lookup: CDR1 SGHRS, CDR2 YFSETQ. V gave up 4 bases and J gave up 6 bases; unmatched junction bases: 12. As DNA, the CDR3 is TGCGCCAGCAGCCCACCTGGGACACAGGGGGGCAATGAGCAGTTCTTC. This encodes CASSPPGTQGGNEQFF.

This chain joins TRBV7-2 and TRBJ1-5; the D is unclear. Germline lookup yields CDR1 SGHTA and CDR2 FQGNSA. The CDR3 spans 12 residues. Trimming removed 4 bases at V and 8 bases at J, with 9 bases between. The DNA for the CDR3 is TGTGCCAGCAGCTCCAGCGGGGAGCCCCAGCATTTT. Encoded protein: CASSSSGEPQHF.

V is TRBV19 and J is TRBJ1-6; 8 bases are shared with TRBD1. Germline V lookup: CDR1 LNHDA, CDR2 SQIVND (reference sequence). V lost 11 bases, J lost 8 bases, and 8 bases stayed unmatched. The CDR3 sequence is 13 residues long. CDR3 sequence (DNA): TGTGCCGCCGCCTCGACAGGGGATTCACCCCTCCACTTT. Its protein product is CAAASTGDSPLHF. Combining the CDR3 with reference TRBV19 and TRBJ1-6 gives the whole variable domain DGGITQSPKYLFRKEGQNVTLSCEQNLNHDAMYWYRQDPGQGLRLIYYSQIVNDFQKGDIAEGYSVSREKKESFPLTVTSAQKNPTAFYLCAAASTGDSPLHFGNGTRLTVT.

This rearrangement joins TRBV12-5 to TRBJ1-2; the D is unclear. From germline, CDR1 is LGHNT and CDR2 FRNRAP. Trimming pared 2 bases from V and 4 bases from J, leaving 11 bases between. CDR3 length equals 14 residues. CDR3 loop: CASGLLERPYGYTF. DNA for the CDR3: TGTGCTAGTGGTTTGCTAGAGCGCCCCTATGGCTACACCTTC.

In its sample, this clone was seen once. The CDR3, as DNA: TGTGCCAGTAGCCAAGGTAACAGGGGTAAGGACTATGGCTACACCTTC. It specifies CASSQGNRGKDYGYTF. The chain couples TRBV19 to TRBJ1-2; TRBD1 matches at 7 bases. There are 16 residues in the CDR3. The germline CDR1 and CDR2 sequences are LNHDA and SQIVND (reference sequence). Trimming removed 6 bases from V and 3 bases from J; junction bases left unmatched: 13. The whole variable domain, filled in from reference TRBV19 and TRBJ1-2, reads DGGITQSPKYLFRKEGQNVTLSCEQNLNHDAMYWYRQDPGQGLRLIYYSQIVNDFQKGDIAEGYSVSREKKESFPLTVTSAQKNPTAFYLCASSQGNRGKDYGYTFGSGTRLTVV.

The rearrangement joins TRBV3-1 (or the pseudogene TRBV3-2) to TRBJ1-4; D might be TRBD1 (6 bases). CDR3 length: 14 amino acids. Germline CDR1 is LGHDT and CDR2 is YNNKEL (reference sequence). Between the trimmed V and J ends, which lost 6 bases and 7 bases, there was a span of 15 bases. The CDR3 DNA sequence: TGTGCCAGCAGTCAGCAGGGGTCGGGTGAAAAACTGTTTTTT. This translates into CASSQQGSGEKLFF.

J is TRBJ2-7 and V is TRBV5-8; 8 bases match TRBD1. Germline assignment: CDR1 SGHTS and CDR2 YDEGEE. CDR3 length equals 15 residues. V trimming: 4 bases; J trimming: 3 bases; junction bases outside the gene matches: 9. The CDR3 here is CASSTGGSPFYEQYF. CDR3 nucleotide sequence: TGTGCCAGCAGCACAGGGGGGAGCCCTTTCTACGAGCAGTACTTC.

The chain couples TRBV3-1 (or the pseudogene TRBV3-2) to TRBJ2-7, with D unclear. Germline values: CDR1 LGHDT, CDR2 YNNKEL (reference sequence). The germline V and J ends were trimmed by 0 bases and 0 bases, with 6 bases remaining between them. CDR3 size: 14 residues. DNA of the CDR3: TGTGCCAGCAGCCAAGACCTCCGCTCCTACGAGCAGTACTTC. This gives the protein CASSQDLRSYEQYF.

The chain carries TRBV6-1 and TRBJ1-1, with 9 bases lining up with TRBD1. The CDR3 is 16 residues long. Germline CDR1 and CDR2: MNHNS and SASEGT. Unmatched junction bases numbered 3, after V lost 0 bases and J lost 1 base. CDR3 DNA: TGTGCCAGCAGTGAAGCTACAGGGGGCTGGAACACTGAAGCTTTCTTT. Translated: CASSEATGGWNTEAFF.

The chain uses TRBV6-6 and TRBJ2-7; 8 bases map to TRBD1. This CDR3 has 14 residues. Germline CDR1 reads MNHNY; CDR2 reads SVGAGI (reference sequence). The ends lost 7 bases at V and 4 bases at J; junction bases unmatched: 9. This CDR3 is CASTLSDRAYEQYF. Written as DNA, the CDR3 is TGTGCCAGCACCCTTTCGGACAGGGCTTACGAGCAGTACTTC.

This clone turned up a few times. The chain carries TRBV27 and TRBJ1-2; 9 bases fit TRBD1. The V gene end was trimmed by 4 bases and the J gene end by 2 bases; junction bases not matched to a gene: 11. CDR1 is MNHEY, CDR2 SMNVEV, per germline (reference sequence). The CDR3 is 17 amino acids. The CDR3 DNA reads as TGTGCCAGCAGTTCGCAATGGACAGGGGCCGGGAACTATGGCTACACCTTC. Its translation is CASSSQWTGAGNYGYTF.

This clone was picked up a small number of times. Sequence at one end of the junction differs from germline and may be a read error. The rearrangement joins TRBV7-7 to TRBJ1-1; D is ambiguous. The CDR3 covers 13 residues. Per germline, CDR1 SSHAT and CDR2 FNYEAQ (reference sequence). The CDR3 protein is CASSLGMNTEAFF. The CDR3, as DNA: TGTGCTAGCAGCTTGGGCATGAACACTGAAGCTTTCTTT.

The rearrangement links TRBV18 to TRBJ1-3, with TRBD1 as a possible D gene (5 bases). The CDR3 is 16 residues long. Trimming took 3 bases from V and 0 from J, leaving 12 bases between them. Germline loops: CDR1 KGHSH, CDR2 LQKENI. As DNA, the CDR3 is TGTGCCAGCTCACCCAACAACCAGGGCTCTGGAAACACCATATATTTT. Its protein is CASSPNNQGSGNTIYF.

This chain connects TRBV5-6 to TRBJ2-1; D perhaps matches TRBD1 (6 bases). The V end was cut by 0 bases, the J end by 10 bases, with 14 bases between. CDR3 length equals 14 residues. Germline CDR1 is SGHDT and CDR2 is YYEEEE. The CDR3 reads CASSLGTALTEQFF. As DNA, the CDR3 is TGTGCCAGCAGCTTGGGGACAGCGCTGACCGAGCAGTTCTTC.

CDR3 residues: CASSQDRETQYF. The CDR3 nucleotides read TGTGCCAGCAGCCAAGATCGGGAGACCCAGTACTTC. The V gene is TRBV3-1 (or the pseudogene TRBV3-2), the J gene TRBJ2-5; D is uncertain. Trimming left V 0 bases short and J 5 bases short, with 4 bases between. Germline assignment: CDR1 LGHDT and CDR2 YNNKEL (reference sequence). The CDR3 is 12 amino acids.

V and J are TRBV6-5 and TRBJ2-5, with 11 bases that match TRBD2. The V and J ends lost 9 bases and 7 bases, in that order; junction bases with no gene match: 4. The CDR3 has 12 amino acids. Germline V CDR1 and CDR2: MNHEY, SVGAGI. The CDR3 nucleotides are TGTGCCAGTAGGCTAGCGGGGGGGACCCAGTACTTC. It specifies CASRLAGGTQYF.

This chain joins TRBV19 and TRBJ2-5; the match to TRBD2 covers 11 bases. Germline assignment: CDR1 LNHDA and CDR2 SQIVND (reference sequence). Losses at the gene ends were 0 bases for V and 1 base for J; bases not matched to a gene: 1. The CDR3 loop spans 16 amino acids. CDR3 sequence reads: CASSIDGTSGQETQYF. The CDR3 region has the DNA TGTGCCAGTAGTATAGATGGGACTAGCGGCCAAGAGACCCAGTACTTC.

The rearrangement joins TRBV19 to TRBJ1-2; D perhaps matches TRBD1 (5 bases). Between the trimmed V and J ends, which lost 7 bases and 4 bases, there was a span of 13 bases. The germline V gene encodes CDR1 LNHDA and CDR2 SQIVND (reference sequence). CDR3 size: 13 residues. CDR3 sequence reads: CASIPGQGYGYTF. The CDR3 DNA sequence: TGTGCCAGTATCCCAGGGCAGGGCTATGGCTACACCTTC.

The chain has TRBV30 and TRBJ1-5, with no clear D. Germline V gives CDR1 GTSNPN, CDR2 SVGIG (reference sequence). The CDR3 spans 13 residues. Trimming stripped 2 bases from V and 4 bases from J, with 9 bases between. This CDR3 is CAWSLSGNQPQHF. The CDR3 nucleotides read TGTGCCTGGAGTTTATCGGGAAATCAGCCCCAGCATTTT.

This chain joins TRBV5-1 and TRBJ2-5, with TRBD2 identical over 8 bases. Germline CDR1 reads SGHRS; CDR2 reads YFSETQ. V trimming: 3 bases; J trimming: 1 base; junction bases outside the gene matches: 2. The length of the CDR3 is 14 residues. In DNA, the CDR3 is TGCGCCAGCAGCTGGGGACTAGGCCAAGAGACCCAGTACTTC. It is translated as CASSWGLGQETQYF.